Listed below are T cell receptor beta chains from one sample, sequenced in a study of control samples from healthy donors and cancer patients. TCRdb's copy holds only in-frame clones and misses some; the assay was immunoSEQ multiplex PCR. In the table there are 100,000 to 120,000 clones, over 75% of which are singletons. The sample was PBMCs. Receptors originate from a woman aged 55-69 years with lung cancer. Both conserved end residues are part of each CDR3. The order of the fields is V gene, CDR3 protein.

TRBV5-5 CASSLVTSEDTQYF
TRBV28 CASQTGTYLKFF
TRBV28 CASSSNSGNQPQHF
TRBV6-2/TRBV6-3 CASSGGAIVGAFF
TRBV7-6 CASSSDPTGDIYGYTF
TRBV24-1 CATSDHEYVHNEQFF
TRBV7-9 CASSPTPSYGYTF
TRBV5-1 CASSLTVSSGNTIYF
TRBV7-2 CASSSARTGNYGYTF
TRBV27 CASRDRPSYTEAFF
TRBV19 CASMGQGHQPQHF
TRBV5-1 CASSLGGTSTDTQYF
TRBV15 CATSRSMGQLNTEAFF
TRBV5-1 CASRGARENTEAFF
TRBV7-9 CASSRTSGLSDTQYF
TRBV10-3 CAISEYGGNQPQHF
TRBV5-1 CASDDLQGTGELFF
TRBV16 CASSLFREGGYGYTF
TRBV6-6 CASSSPQGANYGYTF
TRBV5-4 CASSLVDRGYEQYF
TRBV10-3 CAISESVTGVLGSPLHF
TRBV7-8 CASSLERRASGSGYEQYF
TRBV21-1 CASSKVWLEGKGLSGNTIYF
TRBV6-2/TRBV6-3 CASSYSTSGGAWNEQFF
TRBV29-1 CSVEVGGDTQYF
TRBV5-1 CASSLAAGSQETQYF